This T cell receptor (beta chain) was found in a study of T cell clones after liver transplantation. Study at large: TCRbeta sequencing after a pre-transplant mixed lymphocyte reaction identified graft-donor-reactive clones, later tracked in post-transplant blood. Three of eight recipients were HCV-positive; others had non-autoimmune, non-viral indications.

This clone was found many times. The antigen is unknown. CDR3 size: 14 residues. The germline CDR1 and CDR2 sequences are SGHRS and YFSETQ. Germline trimming cut 4 bases from V and 4 bases from J; bases unmatched to any gene: 5. Study results and limitations: Low donor cell numbers restricted donor-reactive repertoire measurement in two subjects. Post-transplant, graft-donor-reactive CD4 TCRbeta sequences in blood dropped significantly in most of the 8 subjects.

Libraries were prepared by immunoSEQ multiplex PCR; TCRdb keeps only in-frame clonotypes and omits some of them. The sample contains about 60,000 clones, 70% to 80% of which appear only once. The starting material was CD4+ T cells from blood, obtained before liver transplant. The chain couples TRBV5-1 to TRBJ1-5; 7 bases are a match to TRBD1. This receptor was obtained from a human donor who received a liver transplant. This CDR3 reads CASSTGTDNQPQHF. The CDR3 nucleotides read TGCGCCAGCAGCACCGGGACAGATAATCAGCCCCAGCATTTT.